This TCR beta chain is from a study of CD8 T cells in ankylosing spondylitis. Scientists made TCR beta libraries using quantitative 5'-RACE with molecular barcodes. TCRdb itself ran the 5' RACE reads through MiXCR, one entry per CDR3 protein. The sample lists about 800,000 distinct CDR3 sequences, about 10% occurring once. The CDR3 loop spans 16 amino acids. The ends lost 0 bases at V and 2 bases at J; junction bases unmatched: 4. Germline values: CDR1 LGHNA, CDR2 YNFKEQ. For this clonotype: Its cognate antigen is unknown.

Study results and caveats: Earlier literature documents some of the motif variants in reactive arthritis synovial fluid and blood. Typical of ankylosing spondylitis blood, it appeared, was a TCR beta motif of eight highly homologous variants.

Material for sequencing was blood, either unsorted or a sorted T cell fraction (not recorded which). The receptor was isolated from a male donor with ankylosing spondylitis. The chain couples TRBV4-2 to TRBJ2-5; 9 nucleotides match TRBD2. The CDR3 DNA sequence: TGTGCCAGCAGCCAAGATTCGAGCGGGGGGCAAGAGACCCAGTACTTC. Protein sequence: CASSQDSSGGQETQYF.